This passage covers 10 T cell receptor beta chains from one sample sequenced in a study of blood T cell repertoires in COVID-19. The assay was immunoSEQ multiplex PCR, and TCRdb's table has in-frame clones only and misses some. The sample has around 110,000 clones, 84% seen once. Sequencing used peripheral blood. Every receptor here comes from an older woman with acute or convalescent COVID-19.

This clone has only one observation. The rearrangement links TRBV5-4 to TRBJ2-3; 8 positions agree with TRBD1. Germline CDR1 and CDR2: SGHNT and YYREEE (reference sequence). The CDR3 length is 15 residues. The ends lost 4 bases at V and 3 bases at J; junction bases unmatched: 7. CDR3 nucleotide sequence: TGTGCCAGCAGCCCAGGACAGGGTCCGACAGATACGCAGTATTTT. Its protein product is CASSPGQGPTDTQYF.

The chain combines TRBV4-2 with TRBJ2-3, with a possible D match to TRBD2 (6 bases). The CDR3 is made up of 15 amino acids. CDR1 is LGHNA and CDR2 is YNFKEQ in the germline V gene. V gave up 1 base and J gave up 3 bases, with 11 bases separating them. CDR3 coding DNA: TGTGCCAGCAGCCAAGGTGGGGGGTCGACAGATACGCAGTATTTT. Residues: CASSQGGGSTDTQYF.

This chain uses TRBV28 with TRBJ1-2, with TRBD1 matching over 9 bases. The V gene end was trimmed by 5 bases and the J gene end by 4 bases; junction bases not matched to a gene: 2. The germline CDR1 and CDR2 sequences are MDHEN and SYDVKM. This CDR3 region has 13 residues. The DNA of the CDR3 is TGTGCCAGCAGTCAGACAGGGGGCTATGGCTACACCTTC. Its translation is CASSQTGGYGYTF.

The chain carries TRBV5-1 and TRBJ1-2; 7 bases agree with TRBD1. Trimming removed 7 bases from V and 8 bases from J; junction bases left unmatched: 14. Germline values: CDR1 SGHRS, CDR2 YFSETQ. This CDR3 is built from 14 residues. In DNA, the CDR3 is TGCGCCAGCGGGATCGAGGGGACAGTATCCGGCTACACCTTC. Translated: CASGIEGTVSGYTF.

This sequence joins TRBV5-5 and TRBJ1-5; D is perhaps TRBD1 (5 bases). The V gene lost 0 bases and the J gene lost 6 bases, with 19 bases spanning the gap. Germline V gene sequence: CDR1 SGHKS, CDR2 YYEKEE (reference sequence). This CDR3 is built from 17 residues. In nucleotides, the CDR3 is TGTGCCAGCAGCTTGGCCGAGAATCGGGGGTTTCGTCAGCCCCAGCATTTT. Protein product: CASSLAENRGFRQPQHF.

V gene TRBV18 combines with J gene TRBJ2-2; 7 bases fit TRBD2. The germline gives CDR1 KGHSH, CDR2 LQKENI. The J segment lost 0 bases and the V segment lost 4 bases, leaving 5 bases of the junction unmatched. This CDR3 has 16 residues. This CDR3 is CASSLGGGANTGELFF. CDR3 sequence (DNA): TGTGCCAGCTCACTGGGCGGGGGAGCGAACACCGGGGAGCTGTTTTTT.

A few counts support this clone. The chain recombines TRBV5-8 with TRBJ2-3; 8 nucleotides line up with TRBD1. This CDR3 has 16 residues. The germline V gene encodes CDR1 SGHTS and CDR2 YDEGEE. V lost 4 bases and J lost 4; bases outside the gene matches: 11. The CDR3 DNA follows: TGTGCCAGCAGCGCCGGACAGGGAAAGGTGGCAGATACGCAGTATTTT. Translating gives CASSAGQGKVADTQYF.

J is TRBJ1-2 and V is TRBV14; 8 bases map to TRBD1. The CDR3 totals 15 residues. Germline-derived CDR1 and CDR2 are SGHDN and FVKESK. The V and J ends lost 4 bases and 4 bases, in that order; junction bases with no gene match: 8. CDR3 sequence reads: CASSPDRGRSYGYTF. The CDR3 nucleotides read TGTGCCAGCAGCCCCGACAGGGGTAGAAGCTATGGCTACACCTTC. The whole variable domain, remainder taken from reference TRBV14 and TRBJ1-2, is EAGVTQFPSHSVIEKGQTVTLRCDPISGHDNLYWYRRVMGKEIKFLLHFVKESKQDESGMPNNRFLAERTGGTYSTLKVQPAELEDSGVYFCASSPDRGRSYGYTFGSGTRLTVV.

The rearrangement links TRBV30 to TRBJ2-1; D call uncertain. V dropped 2 bases and J dropped 7 bases, with 6 bases sitting between them. The CDR3 is 11 amino acids. Germline V gene data show CDR1 as GTSNPN and CDR2 as SVGIG (reference sequence). The CDR3 loop is CAWSLRNEQFF. Here the CDR3 DNA reads TGTGCCTGGAGTTTGAGGAATGAGCAGTTCTTC.

V gene TRBV27 combines with J gene TRBJ2-2; TRBD1 matches 7 bases. Germline CDR1 MNHEY, CDR2 SMNVEV (reference sequence). The CDR3 is 16 amino acids. Germline trimming cut 0 bases from V and 4 bases from J; bases unmatched to any gene: 5. The CDR3 spells CASSLSGGAVTGELFF. The CDR3 DNA reads as TGTGCCAGCAGTTTATCAGGGGGCGCCGTCACCGGGGAGCTGTTTTTT.